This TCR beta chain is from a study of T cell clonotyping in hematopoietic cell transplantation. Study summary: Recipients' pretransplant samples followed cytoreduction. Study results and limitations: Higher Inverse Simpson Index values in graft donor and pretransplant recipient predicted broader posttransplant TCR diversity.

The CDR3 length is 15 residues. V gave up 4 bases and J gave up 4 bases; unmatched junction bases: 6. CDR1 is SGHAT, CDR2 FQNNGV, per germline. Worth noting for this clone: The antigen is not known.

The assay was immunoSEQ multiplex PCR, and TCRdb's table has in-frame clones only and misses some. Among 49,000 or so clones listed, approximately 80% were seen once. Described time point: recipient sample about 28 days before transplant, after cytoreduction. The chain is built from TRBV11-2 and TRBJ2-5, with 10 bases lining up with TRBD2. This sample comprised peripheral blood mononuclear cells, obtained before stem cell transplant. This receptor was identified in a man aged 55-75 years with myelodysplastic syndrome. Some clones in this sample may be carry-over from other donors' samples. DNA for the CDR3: TGTGCCAGCAGCTCCCGGACTAGCGGAGGAGAGACCCAGTACTTC. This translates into CASSSRTSGGETQYF.